This paragraph reports one T cell receptor (beta chain). No antigen is known for it. These data are taken from a study of post-analysis software for immune sequencing data. cDNA libraries for TCR beta contained unique molecular identifiers. Each CDR3 protein is one row after TCRdb ran MiXCR on the PCR reads. The profile shows around 770,000 distinct CDR3 sequences, about half of them singletons. Overall study results and limits: The study found TRBV5-6, TRBV5-1 and TRBV20-1 among about five TRBV segments more frequent in patients than controls.

This CDR3 is 17 amino acids long. V lost 4 bases and J lost 1, with 16 bases in between. Sequenced sample: blood. The rearrangement uses TRBV12-3 or TRBV12-4 and TRBJ1-4, with a tentative D call TRBD1 (6 bases). The receptor's source is a girl aged 5 to 17 with multiple sclerosis. The chain's CDR3 is CASSSYISTGTNEKLFF. The CDR3 DNA sequence: TGTGCCAGCAGTTCGTATATTTCGACAGGAACTAATGAAAAACTGTTTTTT.